This section outlines one T cell receptor beta chain sequence together with its context. What it binds is unknown. The same CDR3 is also encoded by other DNA sequences in this sample. The entry originates in a study of shared clonotypes between healthy human individuals. Study-level background: Each donor's CD8 memory used one plate, CD8 naive two, each CD4 subset three. Study results and caveats: With a few donors compared, approximately 5% of naive CD4 clonotypes were shared.

Authors' processing steps: Filtering differed because ImmunoSEQ produced junction-only sequences that carried no quality scores. Measured with immunoSEQ multiplex PCR; TCRdb has only the in-frame clones, and not every one. The V and J calls and the clone size are those of that table, but D and trimming were determined from the DNA. The sample contains millions of clones, about 95% of which appear only once. Naive CD8 isolation took CD45RO-negative cells positively selected for CCR7 and excluded terminally differentiated effector memory CD45RA+ cells. The donor cohort consisted entirely of Caucasian adults residing in Nashville, Tennessee. Deletions cut 3 bases from V and 1 base from J, with 6 bases between. Germline CDR1 and CDR2: MGHRA and YSYEKL. This CDR3 has 13 residues.

Sequenced sample: naive CD8+ T cells sorted from blood. The origin of this receptor is a man younger than 35 in good health. This rearrangement joins TRBV4-1 to TRBJ1-1; perhaps TRBD1 as D (6 bases). Here the CDR3 reads CASSQGANTEAFF. In DNA, the CDR3 is TGCGCCAGCAGCCAGGGGGCGAACACTGAAGCTTTCTTT.